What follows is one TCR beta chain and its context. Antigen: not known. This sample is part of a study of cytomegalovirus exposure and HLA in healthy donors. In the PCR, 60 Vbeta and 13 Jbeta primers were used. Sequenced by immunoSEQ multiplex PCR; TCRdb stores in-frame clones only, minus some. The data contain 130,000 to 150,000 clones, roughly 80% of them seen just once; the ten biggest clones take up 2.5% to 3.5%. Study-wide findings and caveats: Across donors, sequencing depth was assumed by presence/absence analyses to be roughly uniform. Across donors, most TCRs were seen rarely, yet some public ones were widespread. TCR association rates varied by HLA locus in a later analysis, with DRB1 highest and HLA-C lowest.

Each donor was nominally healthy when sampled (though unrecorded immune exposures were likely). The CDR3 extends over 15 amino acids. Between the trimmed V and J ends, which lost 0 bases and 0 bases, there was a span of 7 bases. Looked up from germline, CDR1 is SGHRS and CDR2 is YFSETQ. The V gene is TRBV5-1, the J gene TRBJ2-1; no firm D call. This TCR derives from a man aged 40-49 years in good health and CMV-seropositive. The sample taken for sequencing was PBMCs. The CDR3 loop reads CASSLDASSYNEQFF. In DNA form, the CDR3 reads TGCGCCAGCAGCTTGGATGCGAGCTCCTACAATGAGCAGTTCTTC.